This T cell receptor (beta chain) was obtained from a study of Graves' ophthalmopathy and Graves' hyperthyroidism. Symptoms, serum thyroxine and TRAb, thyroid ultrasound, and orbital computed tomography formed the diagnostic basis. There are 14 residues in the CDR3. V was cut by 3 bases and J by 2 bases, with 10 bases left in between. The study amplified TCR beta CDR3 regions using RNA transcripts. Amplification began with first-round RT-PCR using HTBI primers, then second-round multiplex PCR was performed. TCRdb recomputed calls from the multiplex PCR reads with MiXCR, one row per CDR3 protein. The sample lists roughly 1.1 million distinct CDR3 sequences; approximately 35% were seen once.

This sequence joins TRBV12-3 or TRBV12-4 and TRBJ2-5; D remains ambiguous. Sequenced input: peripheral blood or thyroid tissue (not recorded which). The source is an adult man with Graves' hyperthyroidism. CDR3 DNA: TGTGCCAGCAGTTTGCTGGAAAAACAAGAGACCCAGTACTTC. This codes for CASSLLEKQETQYF.